These 32 T cell receptor beta chains were all obtained from the same sample, sequenced in a study of T-cell reconstitution after alpha-beta-depleted transplantation in children. TCRbeta library preparation incorporated unique molecular identifiers. TCRdb reanalysed the PCR reads using MiXCR and keeps one entry per CDR3 protein. The sample lists about 980,000 distinct CDR3 sequences, less than 30% occurring once. The source material was PBMCs, mostly from graft donor cells, sampled 360 days after TCRalphabeta/CD19-depleted stem cell transplant. These receptors were collected from a boy under three years old who had a stem cell transplant for SCID, so the T cells may come from the graft donor.

The chain is built from TRBV5-1 and TRBJ2-1; a possible D gene is TRBD1 (6 bases). The CDR3 sequence is 15 residues long. CDR1 SGHRS and CDR2 YFSETQ come from the germline V gene. Trimming cost V 4 bases and J 5 bases, with 16 bases left between them. DNA for the CDR3: TGCGCCAGCAGCCCCAACAGGGTTGGACACAATGAGCAGTTCTTC. Translating it yields CASSPNRVGHNEQFF.

This clonotype showed up just a few times. This sequence joins TRBV12-3 or TRBV12-4 and TRBJ2-1, with 7 bases that match TRBD2. V lost 3 bases, J lost 8 bases, and 7 bases stayed unmatched. The length of the CDR3 is 14 residues. In DNA, the CDR3 is TGTGCCAGCAGTTTCCCCGGACTAGACCATGAGCAGTTCTTC. Translation gives CASSFPGLDHEQFF.

This clonotype has only one observation. J is TRBJ2-3 and V is TRBV6-5, with TRBD2 matching 10 bases. Losses at the gene ends were 0 bases for V and 7 bases for J; bases not matched to a gene: 10. Germline V gives CDR1 MNHEY, CDR2 SVGAGI. The CDR3 extends over 17 amino acids. For the CDR3, the DNA is TGTGCCAGCAGTTACTCGATCAGCGGGGGGGTTCAGTATACGCAGTATTTT. Its translation is CASSYSISGGVQYTQYF.

In its sample, this clonotype was seen a few times. This chain uses TRBV19 with TRBJ2-7; weak D call: TRBD2 (5 bases). This CDR3 is built from 15 residues. CDR1 is LNHDA and CDR2 is SQIVND in the germline V gene (reference sequence). V gave up 4 bases and J gave up 2 bases, with 15 bases separating them. Written as DNA, the CDR3 is TGTGCCAGTAGTAAGACCCCGGACGGGGCCTACGAGCAGTACTTC. Its translation: CASSKTPDGAYEQYF. Complete variable domain (other parts from reference TRBV19 and TRBJ2-7): DGGITQSPKYLFRKEGQNVTLSCEQNLNHDAMYWYRQDPGQGLRLIYYSQIVNDFQKGDIAEGYSVSREKKESFPLTVTSAQKNPTAFYLCASSKTPDGAYEQYFGPGTRLTVT.

This clonotype has more than one count but fewer than ten. The chain is built from TRBV25-1 and TRBJ2-1; the match to TRBD2 covers 11 bases. The CDR3 spans 15 residues. Looked up from germline, CDR1 is MGHDK and CDR2 is SYGVNS. With 3 bases clipped from V and 5 bases from J, the junction kept 3 bases outside the gene matches. DNA of the CDR3: TGTGCCAGCAGTGAGTCACTAGCGGGGGACAATGAGCAGTTCTTC. This codes for CASSESLAGDNEQFF. Full variable domain (remainder filled in from reference TRBV25-1 and TRBJ2-1): EADIYQTPRYLVIGTGKKITLECSQTMGHDKMYWYQQDPGMELHLIHYSYGVNSTEKGDLSSESTVSRIRTEHFPLTLESARPSHTSQYLCASSESLAGDNEQFFGPGTRLTVL.

This clonotype was detected a few times. The V call is TRBV5-8, the J call TRBJ2-3, with 8 bases lining up with TRBD1. V lost 4 bases, J lost 2 bases, and 9 bases stayed unmatched. CDR3 length: 16 residues. Per germline, CDR1 SGHTS and CDR2 YDEGEE. For the CDR3, the DNA is TGTGCCAGCAGCCCCGGGACAGGATCCCACACAGATACGCAGTATTTT. Translating it yields CASSPGTGSHTDTQYF.

The CDR3 here is CSARPKNTGELFF. The CDR3 DNA reads as TGCAGTGCTAGGCCGAAGAACACCGGGGAGCTGTTTTTT. This sequence joins TRBV20-1 and TRBJ2-2; no firm D call. Germline V gene sequence: CDR1 DFQATT, CDR2 SNEGSKA (reference sequence). V lost 3 bases, J lost 1 base, and 6 bases lay in between. The CDR3 spans 13 residues.

The chain employs TRBV7-9 and TRBJ1-5, with unresolved D. Germline lookup yields CDR1 SEHNR and CDR2 FQNEAQ (reference sequence). The V end lost 5 bases, the J end lost 2 bases, and 16 bases lay between the germline ends. This CDR3 has 16 amino acids. In nucleotides, the CDR3 is TGTGCCAGCAGCCCGGACGGTCCTAATCGCAATCAGCCCCAGCATTTT. Encoded protein: CASSPDGPNRNQPQHF.

The gene calls are TRBV20-1 and TRBJ2-3; D is perhaps TRBD2 (6 bases). The V end was cut by 0 bases, the J end by 11 bases, with 12 bases between. The CDR3 is made up of 12 amino acids. Per the germline V gene, CDR1 is DFQATT and CDR2 is SNEGSKA (reference sequence). In DNA form, the CDR3 reads TGCAGTGCTAGAGATCGGCTAGCGCAGCAGTATTTT. Its translation: CSARDRLAQQYF.

This clonotype was recorded a few times. Written as DNA, the CDR3 is TGTGCCAGCAGCTTGGCGGCCACAGGGTATTCTGGAAACACCATATATTTT. Its protein product is CASSLAATGYSGNTIYF. The rearrangement uses TRBV7-9 and TRBJ1-3; a weak D match, TRBD1 (6 bases). Deletions cut 3 bases from V and 1 base from J, with 16 bases between. The germline V gene has CDR1 SEHNR and CDR2 FQNEAQ (reference sequence). The CDR3 has 17 amino acids.

This clonotype was seen a few times. V usage is TRBV5-1 and J usage is TRBJ2-6; D gene unclear. Between the trimmed V and J ends, which lost 3 bases and 4 bases, there was a span of 14 bases. The germline V gene has CDR1 SGHRS and CDR2 YFSETQ. The CDR3 extends over 16 amino acids. Here the CDR3 DNA reads TGCGCCAGCAGCTCCCTCCACGATTTAGGGGCCAACGTCCTGACTTTC. Its protein product is CASSSLHDLGANVLTF.

This chain links TRBV2 with TRBJ2-3, with a weak D call TRBD2 (6 bases). Trimming left V 3 bases short and J 2 bases short, with 12 bases between. The germline gives CDR1 SNHLY, CDR2 FYNNEI. The length of the CDR3 is 15 residues. The CDR3 nucleotides are TGTGCCAGCAGTGAGGGGCGGGGCTCCACAGATACGCAGTATTTT. This translates into CASSEGRGSTDTQYF. Combining the CDR3 with reference TRBV2 and TRBJ2-3 gives the whole variable domain EPEVTQTPSHQVTQMGQEVILRCVPISNHLYFYWYRQILGQKVEFLVSFYNNEISEKSEIFDDQFSVERPDGSNFTLKIRSTKLEDSAMYFCASSEGRGSTDTQYFGPGTRLTVL.

The chain joins TRBV20-1 to TRBJ1-2; D gene uncertain. The V end lost 3 bases, the J end lost 12 bases, and 5 bases lay between the germline ends. The CDR3 has 8 residues. Germline CDR1 and CDR2: DFQATT and SNEGSKA (reference sequence). Here the CDR3 DNA reads TGCAGTGCTAGGTTAAACACCTTC. It is translated as CSARLNTF.

A few counts support this clonotype. V gene TRBV7-9 combines with J gene TRBJ1-2, with D possibly being TRBD1 (5 bases). The CDR3 is made up of 15 amino acids. Per germline, CDR1 SEHNR and CDR2 FQNEAQ (reference sequence). The V end was cut by 0 bases, the J end by 0 bases, with 8 bases between. The CDR3 nucleotides are TGTGCCAGCAGCTTAGCGGCCAGGGCTAACTATGGCTACACCTTC. It is translated as CASSLAARANYGYTF.

A few counts support this clonotype. The rearrangement links TRBV28 to TRBJ2-6; 9 bases are a match to TRBD1. The CDR3 loop spans 16 amino acids. After removal of 10 bases from V and 1 base from J, the junction contained 8 bases not matched to a gene. CDR1 is MDHEN and CDR2 is SYDVKM in the germline V gene. CDR3 residues: CATDRGALSGANVLTF. For the CDR3, the DNA is TGTGCCACCGACAGGGGGGCTCTTTCTGGGGCCAACGTCCTGACTTTC.

V is TRBV5-1 and J is TRBJ2-5, with 10 bases aligning to TRBD2. V shed 4 bases and J 5 bases; nucleotides not matched to a gene: 8. The CDR3 has 15 residues. Germline lookup yields CDR1 SGHRS and CDR2 YFSETQ. CDR3 in DNA: TGCGCCAGCAGCACGACGGGACTAGCGAGCGAGACCCAGTACTTC. It codes for CASSTTGLASETQYF.

The V call is TRBV4-1, the J call TRBJ2-1; possible D gene TRBD2, 5 bases. Trimming left V 0 bases short and J 4 bases short, with 10 bases between. CDR1 MGHRA and CDR2 YSYEKL come from the germline V gene. The CDR3 is 15 residues long. The CDR3: CASSQEGSKYNEQFF. CDR3 bases: TGCGCCAGCAGCCAAGAGGGGAGTAAATACAATGAGCAGTTCTTC.

The chain couples TRBV7-8 to TRBJ2-7, with unresolved D. Germline-derived CDR1 and CDR2 are SGHVS and FQNEAQ. This CDR3 comprises 14 residues. Trimming stripped 3 bases from V and 1 base from J, with 10 bases between. CDR3 DNA sequence: TGTGCCAGCAGCTTTCTGAAGGAGTCCTACGAGCAGTACTTC. This gives the protein CASSFLKESYEQYF.

This clonotype has just a few counts. The chain carries TRBV27 and TRBJ1-2, with D possibly TRBD1 on 5 matching bases. Germline assignment: CDR1 MNHEY and CDR2 SMNVEV (reference sequence). CDR3 length equals 15 residues. The V gene lost 5 bases and the J gene lost 6 bases, with 19 bases spanning the gap. Here the CDR3 reads CASSGRGVKGNGYTF. The CDR3 nucleotides read TGTGCCAGCAGTGGTAGGGGCGTGAAGGGTAATGGCTACACCTTC.

The V call is TRBV7-9, the J call TRBJ1-1; D gene uncertain. The germline CDR1 and CDR2 sequences are SEHNR and FQNEAQ (reference sequence). The V end was cut by 2 bases, the J end by 1 base, with 8 bases between. The CDR3 runs 14 residues. The CDR3 spells CASSLREGNTEAFF. In DNA form, the CDR3 reads TGTGCCAGCAGCTTAAGAGAGGGGAACACTGAAGCTTTCTTT. The full variable domain, completed using reference TRBV7-9 and TRBJ1-1, is DTGVSQNPRHKITKRGQNVTFRCDPISEHNRLYWYRQTLGQGPEFLTYFQNEAQLEKSRLLSDRFSAERPKGSFSTLEIQRTEQGDSAMYLCASSLREGNTEAFFGQGTRLTVV.

This clonotype turned up a few times. The chain carries TRBV2 and TRBJ2-3; D could derive from TRBD1 or TRBD2 (6 bases each). The CDR3 is 14 amino acids. V was shortened by 1 base and J by 5 bases, with 10 bases between the two germline ends. Germline values: CDR1 SNHLY, CDR2 FYNNEI. CDR3 sequence reads: CASSEDEGGDTQYF. The CDR3 DNA follows: TGTGCCAGCAGTGAAGATGAGGGGGGAGATACGCAGTATTTT.

The rearrangement uses TRBV6-5 and TRBJ1-1; 12 nucleotides line up with TRBD1. The V and J ends lost 4 bases and 0 bases, in that order; junction bases with no gene match: 6. CDR1 MNHEY and CDR2 SVGAGI come from the germline V gene. This CDR3 has 17 residues. This chain's CDR3 is CASSWGQGAYMNTEAFF. The CDR3 DNA reads as TGTGCCAGCAGTTGGGGACAGGGGGCTTACATGAACACTGAAGCTTTCTTT.

This clonotype turned up a few times. The chain carries TRBV5-6 and TRBJ2-1, with 9 bases lining up with TRBD2. Germline CDR1 and CDR2: SGHDT and YYEEEE. The junction had 4 bases not matched to a gene; V was cut back by 0 bases and J by 3 bases. The CDR3 has 16 residues. The CDR3 bases are TGTGCCAGCAGCTTGGCCCTGCGGGGGGGCTACAATGAGCAGTTCTTC. Encoded protein: CASSLALRGGYNEQFF. Based on the CDR3 plus reference TRBV5-6 and TRBJ2-1, the full variable domain is DAGVTQSPTHLIKTRGQQVTLRCSPKSGHDTVSWYQQALGQGPQFIFQYYEEEERQRGNFPDRFSGHQFPNYSSELNVNALLLGDSALYLCASSLALRGGYNEQFFGPGTRLTVL.

This clonotype was picked up a small number of times. The chain has TRBV6-5 and TRBJ2-5, with a tentative D call TRBD2 (6 bases). The CDR3 sequence is 13 residues long. Germline CDR1 is MNHEY and CDR2 is SVGAGI. V dropped 4 bases and J dropped 5 bases, with 11 bases sitting between them. In DNA, the CDR3 is TGTGCCAGCAGTTCGGGACTCGGGGAGACCCAGTACTTC. It specifies CASSSGLGETQYF.

This clonotype was seen a few times. This chain joins TRBV6-5 and TRBJ2-2, with TRBD2 as a possible D gene (5 bases). The CDR3 has 16 amino acids. Trimming stripped 2 bases from V and 4 bases from J, with 14 bases between. From germline, CDR1 is MNHEY and CDR2 SVGAGI. The CDR3 region has the DNA TGTGCCAGCAGTTACGAGGGCACCCTGGGCACCGGGGAGCTGTTTTTT. It specifies CASSYEGTLGTGELFF.

The chain couples TRBV3-1 to TRBJ1-2, with 8 bases identical to TRBD1. The V and J ends lost 8 bases and 4 bases, in that order; junction bases with no gene match: 6. CDR1 is LGHDT, CDR2 YNNKEL, per germline (reference sequence). The CDR3 sequence is 13 residues long. The chain's CDR3 is CASLDRGGYGYTF. CDR3 in DNA: TGTGCCAGCCTAGACAGGGGCGGCTATGGCTACACCTTC.

A few counts support this clonotype. The CDR3 DNA is TGTGCCAGCAGTTTTATTCAGGGGGCTTCCTACGAGCAGTACTTC. Protein sequence: CASSFIQGASYEQYF. The chain carries TRBV12-3 or TRBV12-4 and TRBJ2-7; 8 bases are a match to TRBD1. The J segment lost 1 base and the V segment lost 3 bases, leaving 5 bases of the junction unmatched. The CDR3 runs to 15 residues.

This rearrangement joins TRBV15 to TRBJ2-3, with a weak D call TRBD1 (6 bases). The CDR3 is made up of 15 amino acids. V was pared by 2 bases and J by 6 bases, with 15 bases between. CDR1 is LNHNV and CDR2 is YYDKDF in the germline V gene (reference sequence). Here the CDR3 DNA reads TGTGCCACCAGCAGATCGACAGGTCCCGGGGATACGCAGTATTTT. It is translated as CATSRSTGPGDTQYF.

The chain combines TRBV6-5 with TRBJ2-1; possibly TRBD1 for D (6 bases). CDR1 MNHEY and CDR2 SVGAGI come from the germline V gene. This CDR3 region has 16 residues. V was cut by 8 bases and J by 4 bases, with 21 bases left in between. Written as DNA, the CDR3 is TGTGCCAGCCGGACCCTGGGGGCCTTACCATACAATGAGCAGTTCTTC. Its translation: CASRTLGALPYNEQFF.

The chain couples TRBV10-3 to TRBJ2-1; D is ambiguous. CDR1 ENHRY and CDR2 SYGVKD come from the germline V gene. The CDR3 length is 13 residues. The ends were cut back, 1 base at V and 4 bases at J, with 5 bases in the middle. CDR3 residues: CAISEWAYNEQFF. CDR3 in DNA: TGTGCCATCAGTGAGTGGGCATACAATGAGCAGTTCTTC.

V usage is TRBV5-1 and J usage is TRBJ2-7, with D possibly being TRBD2 (5 bases). This CDR3 has 16 residues. Trimming pared 1 base from V and 0 bases from J, leaving 14 bases between. Germline lookup yields CDR1 SGHRS and CDR2 YFSETQ. The CDR3 spells CASSLLVGLTSYEQYF. DNA for the CDR3: TGCGCCAGCAGCTTGCTTGTCGGACTGACCTCCTACGAGCAGTACTTC. The full variable domain, with the rest looked up from reference TRBV5-1 and TRBJ2-7, is KAGVTQTPRYLIKTRGQQVTLSCSPISGHRSVSWYQQTPGQGLQFLFEYFSETQRNKGNFPGRFSGRQFSNSRSEMNVSTLELGDSALYLCASSLLVGLTSYEQYFGPGTRLTVT.

This clonotype was observed a few times. This chain joins TRBV15 and TRBJ2-3; TRBD2 agrees at 10 bases. The V gene's germline CDR1 is LNHNV and CDR2 YYDKDF (reference sequence). The ends lost 1 base at V and 5 bases at J; junction bases unmatched: 12. The CDR3 extends over 18 amino acids. The CDR3 DNA follows: TGTGCCACCAGCAGAGGGGTCGGAACTAGCGGGGCTGGAGATACGCAGTATTTT. Encoded protein: CATSRGVGTSGAGDTQYF. The full variable domain, its missing parts supplied by reference TRBV15 and TRBJ2-3, is DAMVIQNPRYQVTQFGKPVTLSCSQTLNHNVMYWYQQKSSQAPKLLFHYYDKDFNNEADTPDNFQSRRPNTSFCFLDIRSPGLGDTAMYLCATSRGVGTSGAGDTQYFGPGTRLTVL.